Here is one TCR beta chain with its context. Its antigen is as yet unknown. These data are taken from a study of response to subunit inactivated influenza vaccine. Notes on the study in general: Every seasonal influenza vaccination brings in few new T cells, the authors suggested.

Via MiXCR, TCRdb re-called the RT-PCR reads, giving one row per CDR3 protein. Among hundreds of thousands of distinct CDR3 sequences listed, under 20% were seen once. Germline CDR1 reads SGHRS; CDR2 reads YFSETQ. V was cut by 2 bases and J by 0 bases, with 24 bases left in between. This CDR3 is built from 19 residues. The sample was PBMCs from blood, taken about 5 days after vaccination. The source of this sequence is a man aged 50 to 60 who received an inactivated influenza vaccine. The chain links TRBV5-1 to TRBJ2-7; D is possibly TRBD2 (7 bases). The CDR3 here is CASSFTQGGPKSSSYEQYF. As DNA, the CDR3 is TGCGCCAGCAGCTTTACACAGGGAGGGCCAAAATCGAGCTCCTACGAGCAGTACTTC.